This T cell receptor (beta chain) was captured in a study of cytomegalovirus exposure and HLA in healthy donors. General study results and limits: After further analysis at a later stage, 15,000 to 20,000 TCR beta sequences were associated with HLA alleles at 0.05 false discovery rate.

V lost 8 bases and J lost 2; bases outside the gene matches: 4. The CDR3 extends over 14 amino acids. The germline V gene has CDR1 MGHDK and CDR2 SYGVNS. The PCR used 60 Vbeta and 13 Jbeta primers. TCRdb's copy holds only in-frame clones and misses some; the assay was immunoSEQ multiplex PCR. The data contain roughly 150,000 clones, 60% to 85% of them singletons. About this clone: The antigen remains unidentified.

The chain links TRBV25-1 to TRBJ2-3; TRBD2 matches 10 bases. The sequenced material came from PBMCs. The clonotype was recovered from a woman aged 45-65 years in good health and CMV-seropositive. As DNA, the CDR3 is TGTGCCAGCGGGGGACTAGCGTCCACAGATACGCAGTATTTT. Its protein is CASGGLASTDTQYF.